Following are 3 T cell receptor beta chains from one sample sequenced in a study of regulatory T cells in long-lasting Graves disease. Time point: persistent/refractory GD, antithyroid drugs over 5 years with positive TRAb. Extracted PBMC RNA gave rise to the TCR library. According to the study, TCR beta libraries were built with iRepertoire HTBI primers and CDR3-region Arm-PCR. TCRdb independently ran MiXCR on the multiplex PCR reads; one entry per CDR3 protein. The sample consists of under 350,000 distinct CDR3 sequences, under 25% of them appearing once. This material consisted of peripheral blood mononuclear cells (PBMCs), taken when the disease was refractory, from a patient treated with antithyroid drugs. These receptors were obtained from a female donor with Graves disease.

V gene TRBV28 combines with J gene TRBJ2-1; 9 nucleotides agree with TRBD2. V lost 1 base and J lost 4; bases outside the gene matches: 5. Germline CDR1 reads MDHEN; CDR2 reads SYDVKM. The CDR3 contains 16 residues. The CDR3 reads CASSLSVAGAYNEQFF. In nucleotides, the CDR3 is TGTGCCAGCAGTTTATCGGTAGCGGGAGCTTACAATGAGCAGTTCTTC.

This clonotype was found a few times. The chain recombines TRBV5-1 with TRBJ2-7; D gene uncertain. The CDR3 sequence is 13 residues long. The V and J ends lost 0 bases and 5 bases respectively, with 9 bases between them. The germline V gene encodes CDR1 SGHRS and CDR2 YFSETQ. The CDR3 is CASSLGPQNEQYF. In DNA form, the CDR3 reads TGCGCCAGCAGCTTGGGACCACAAAACGAGCAGTACTTC. The variable domain in full, completed from reference TRBV5-1 and TRBJ2-7, reads KAGVTQTPRYLIKTRGQQVTLSCSPISGHRSVSWYQQTPGQGLQFLFEYFSETQRNKGNFPGRFSGRQFSNSRSEMNVSTLELGDSALYLCASSLGPQNEQYFGPGTRLTVT.

This clonotype was seen repeatedly, ten times or more. The rearrangement links TRBV30 to TRBJ1-4, with D uncertain. There are 13 residues in the CDR3. The V gene lost 3 bases and the J gene lost 9 bases, with 14 bases spanning the gap. CDR1 and CDR2 (germline): GTSNPN, SVGIG (reference sequence). DNA of the CDR3: TGTGCCTGGAGGGCGACACCGAACCAAAAACTGTTTTTT. Amino acids: CAWRATPNQKLFF.